A selection of T cell receptor beta chains follows, all from one sample in a study of graft-versus-host responses after intestinal transplantation. No antigen has been identified for these receptors. Sequenced by immunoSEQ multiplex PCR; TCRdb stores in-frame clones only, minus some. The table shows around 88,000 clones, with 75% to 90% occurring only once. Sequencing was performed on unstimulated CD8+ T cells sorted from spleen or lymph node cells, taken before intestinal transplant. These receptors were taken from a human donor who received an intestinal transplant. Each CDR3 is given with its conserved first and last residue. A D gene is named only where the DNA matches it firmly. Rows give clone size only sometimes, using once, few, many, or a class for an expanded clone.

j_gene	abundance	d_gene	v_gene	CDR3nt	CDR3aa
TRBJ1-3	.	.	TRBV12-5	TGTGCTAGTGGGGTTATGGGAAACACCATATATTTT	CASGVMGNTIYF
TRBJ1-1	once	.	TRBV9	TGTGCCAGCAGCGGGACAGTTATGAACACTGAAGCTTTCTTT	CASSGTVMNTEAFF
TRBJ2-6	.	.	TRBV9	TGTGCCAGCAGCGTGAGTCGACGGGGGAGCTCTGGGGCCAACGTCCTGACTTTC	CASSVSRRGSSGANVLTF
TRBJ1-4	once	.	TRBV6-6	TGTGCCAGCAGTTACTCAGGGGACTTTGAAAAACTGTTTTTT	CASSYSGDFEKLFF
TRBJ2-7	.	TRBD2	TRBV7-2	TGTGCCAGCAGCTTAGATTCTAGCGGGGGGGGCTACGAGCAGTACTTC	CASSLDSSGGGYEQYF
TRBJ1-5	.	.	TRBV27	TGTGCCAGCAGTTTTCAGGGCCATCAGCCCCAGCATTTT	CASSFQGHQPQHF
TRBJ2-1	once	.	TRBV27	TGTGCCAGCAGTTTGGCTAGGGAAACCTCCTACAATGAGCAGTTCTTC	CASSLARETSYNEQFF
TRBJ1-2	.	TRBD1	TRBV2	TGTGCCAGCTTTGGAGCTATCGGGACAGACAACTATGGCTACACCTTC	CASFGAIGTDNYGYTF
TRBJ2-7	.	.	TRBV9	TGTGCCAGCAGTCGATCGGGGACCTACGAGCAGTACTTC	CASSRSGTYEQYF
TRBJ2-7	.	.	TRBV5-4	TGTGCCAGCAGCTTGGAGGGGACGGCTTACGAGCAGTACTTC	CASSLEGTAYEQYF
TRBJ2-7	.	TRBD1	TRBV30	TGTGCCTGGACTATGCAGGGGGCTGGCTCCTACGAGCAGTACTTC	CAWTMQGAGSYEQYF
TRBJ2-6	once	.	TRBV27	TGTGCCAGCAGTTCAGCGAATGCGGCGCCTGGGGCCAACGTCCTGACTTTC	CASSSANAAPGANVLTF
TRBJ1-1	.	TRBD1	TRBV19	TGTGCCAGTAGGACAGGGGGCTTGCCGACTTTCTTT	CASRTGGLPTFF
TRBJ2-7	.	.	TRBV6-1	TGTGCCAGCAGTGAAGCGATCTCCCACGAGCAGTACTTC	CASSEAISHEQYF
TRBJ2-2	.	.	TRBV7-6	TGTGCCAGCAGCTTAGAACTTTCCAACACCGGGGAGCTGTTTTTT	CASSLELSNTGELFF
TRBJ2-7	.	.	TRBV6-1	TGTGCCAGCCAAGACACGGGACGCAGCTCCTACGAGCAGTACTTC	CASQDTGRSSYEQYF
TRBJ1-5	.	.	TRBV4-1	TGCGCCAGCAGCCCCGTACAGGGTAGCAATCAGCCCCAGCATTTT	CASSPVQGSNQPQHF
TRBJ2-1	.	.	TRBV7-2	TGTGCCAGCAGCTTAGAACCCACTAAGGGCAATGAGCAGTTCTTC	CASSLEPTKGNEQFF
TRBJ2-7	.	.	TRBV6-5	TGTGCCAGCAGCTACGGACAGCTCTCCTACGAGCAGTACTTC	CASSYGQLSYEQYF
TRBJ2-5	.	.	TRBV7-9	TGTGCCGGGGGTGGATCAGAGACCCAGTACTTC	CAGGGSETQYF
TRBJ2-7	.	.	TRBV7-9	TGTGCCAGCAGCCTACAGGGTTACGAGCAGTACTTC	CASSLQGYEQYF
TRBJ2-5	.	.	TRBV7-8	TGTGCCAGCAGCTTAGCGGGCAGAGGGGAGACCCAGTACTTC	CASSLAGRGETQYF
TRBJ2-2	.	.	TRBV6-1	TGTGCCAGCAGTGAATTTCTAGGACAGCGGGTGTTCACCGGGGAGCTGTTTTTT	CASSEFLGQRVFTGELFF
TRBJ1-5	.	TRBD1	TRBV27	TGTGCCAGCAGTTCGTCCCCGACAGGGGGCAATCAGCCCCAGCATTTT	CASSSSPTGGNQPQHF
TRBJ1-2	.	.	TRBV29-1	TGCAGCGTTGAAGAAGCGGGAGAGTCCTATGGCTACACCTTC	CSVEEAGESYGYTF
TRBJ2-7	.	TRBD2	TRBV28	TGTGCCAGCAGCACCGCCGGGACTAGCTCCCGCGAGCAGTACTTC	CASSTAGTSSREQYF
TRBJ2-3	.	.	TRBV10-2	TGCGCCAGCTGCAACGTTCGCGGGGGCCGATCAGATACGCAGTATTTT	CASCNVRGGRSDTQYF
TRBJ1-1	once	TRBD1	TRBV9	TGTGCCAGCAGCGTCATACAGGGGGCGGACACTGAAGCTTTCTTT	CASSVIQGADTEAFF